Following are 19 T cell receptor beta chains from one sample sequenced in a study of molecular identifiers for immune sequencing clone quantification. TCRdb used MiXCR to reprocess the PCR reads, holding one entry per CDR3 protein. The sample shows 100,000 or so distinct CDR3 sequences, roughly 21% of them seen only once. The sequencing input was naive CD8+ T cells from blood, with Jurkat cell RNA spiked in. The subset was: FACS-sorted CD8+CD4-CCR7+CD45RA+ naive T cells. The receptors here all came from a human donor in good health. Some libraries in this study had Jurkat cell RNA spiked in.

In its sample, this clonotype was seen many times. The gene calls are TRBV6-6 and TRBJ2-7, with TRBD1 identical over 8 bases. CDR3 size: 12 residues. From germline, CDR1 is MNHNY and CDR2 SVGAGI (reference sequence). With 11 bases clipped from V and 5 bases from J, the junction kept 8 bases outside the gene matches. The CDR3 nucleotides are TGTGCCGGGGGGCAGGGGGCCCACGAGCAGTACTTC. It specifies CAGGQGAHEQYF.

This chain joins TRBV28 and TRBJ2-7; D is undetermined. The CDR3 sequence is 11 residues long. V lost 8 bases and J 0 bases, leaving 5 bases between the germline ends. The germline V gene encodes CDR1 MDHEN and CDR2 SYDVKM. The CDR3 sequence is CASCNSYEQYF. The DNA for the CDR3 is TGTGCCAGCTGTAACTCCTACGAGCAGTACTTC.

The table lists this clonotype with many counts. The chain joins TRBV7-6 to TRBJ1-5; TRBD1 is a possible D gene (6 bases). Trimming took 2 bases from V and 7 from J, leaving 9 bases between them. The germline gives CDR1 SGHVS, CDR2 FNYEAQ. The CDR3 extends over 13 amino acids. CDR3 DNA: TGTGCCAGCAGCTTACAGGGGAGCCAGCCCCAGCATTTT. Protein product: CASSLQGSQPQHF.

CDR3 in amino acids: CASSLGRSSYNEQFF. CDR3 nucleotides: TGTGCCAGCAGCCTCGGACGTAGCTCCTACAATGAGCAGTTCTTC. The V and J genes are TRBV11-3 and TRBJ2-1; D is uncertain. Germline CDR1 and CDR2: SGHNT and YENEEA. The CDR3 is made up of 15 amino acids. Trimming took 5 bases from V and 0 from J, leaving 11 bases between them. Together with reference TRBV11-3 and TRBJ2-1, the CDR3 gives the full variable domain: EAGVVQSPRYKIIEKKQPVAFWCNPISGHNTLYWYLQNLGQGPELLIRYENEEAVDDSQLPKDRFSAERLKGVDSTLKIQPAELGDSAVYLCASSLGRSSYNEQFFGPGTRLTVL.

CDR3 loop: CASNAGMNEKLFF. The CDR3 nucleotides are TGTGCCAGCAATGCAGGGATGAATGAAAAACTGTTTTTT. V usage is TRBV7-9 and J usage is TRBJ1-4, with a weak D call TRBD1 (5 bases). There are 13 residues in the CDR3. V lost 7 bases and J lost 5, with 11 bases in between. Germline V CDR1 and CDR2: SEHNR, FQNEAQ (reference sequence).

The chain employs TRBV7-6 and TRBJ2-5, with D unresolved. Germline values: CDR1 SGHVS, CDR2 FNYEAQ. The CDR3 has 12 residues. Trimming removed 5 bases from V and 7 bases from J, with 11 bases in between. In DNA, the CDR3 is TGTGCCAGCAGCCCGGACGCGGTGACCCAGTACTTC. The encoded protein is CASSPDAVTQYF. Drawing the rest from reference TRBV7-6 and TRBJ2-5, the complete variable domain is GAGVSQSPRYKVTKRGQDVALRCDPISGHVSLYWYRQALGQGPEFLTYFNYEAQQDKSGLPNDRFSAERPEGSISTLTIQRTEQRDSAMYRCASSPDAVTQYFGPGTRLLVL.

This clonotype was seen at least ten times. This chain links TRBV4-3 with TRBJ2-7; maybe TRBD2 (6 bases). V was clipped by 1 base and J by 2 bases, with 15 bases between them. Germline V lookup: CDR1 LGHNA, CDR2 YSLEER. The CDR3 contains 16 residues. CDR3 loop: CASSQGRGGRTYEQYF. DNA of the CDR3: TGCGCCAGCAGCCAAGGTAGGGGAGGAAGGACCTACGAGCAGTACTTC.

This clonotype was observed many times. V and J are TRBV27 and TRBJ1-1; D uncertain. The CDR3 covers 15 residues. Germline values: CDR1 MNHEY, CDR2 SMNVEV (reference sequence). Trimming stripped 2 bases from V and 5 bases from J, with 15 bases between. DNA of the CDR3: TGTGCCAGCAGTTTAAGACCAGCGATGGGGACTGAAGCTTTCTTT. Amino acids: CASSLRPAMGTEAFF.

About this clonotype: With a much larger clone just one base away, this may be a read error. No conserved phenylalanine or tryptophan is present at the end of the CDR3, so a read error is the likely explanation. The chain joins TRBV25-1 to TRBJ2-2, with D maybe TRBD1 (5 bases). The CDR3 is made up of 15 amino acids. Trimming took off 3 bases at V and 5 bases at J, with 13 bases between the two ends. The germline V gene has CDR1 MGHDK and CDR2 SYGVNS. The CDR3 DNA is TGTGCCAGCAGTGACGCAGGGCGGTTAACCGGGGAGCTGTTTCTT. Protein: CASSDAGRLTGELFL.

Only a few counts were recorded for this clonotype. The chain uses TRBV11-2 and TRBJ2-5; 7 positions match TRBD1. The CDR3 extends over 20 amino acids. V lost 4 bases to trimming and J lost 3 bases; unmatched junction nucleotides: 23. Germline V lookup: CDR1 SGHAT, CDR2 FQNNGV. The CDR3 DNA sequence: TGTGCCAGCAGCTCCCACCATCGCGGACAGGCACCAGAATTGAAAGAGACCCAGTACTTC. Its protein product is CASSSHHRGQAPELKETQYF.

As regards this clonotype: Possible read error: a much larger clone is one base away. CDR3: CASSLIPPSSLSYTGELVF. CDR3 DNA sequence: TGTGCCAGCAGCTTAATTCCGCCTAGCAGCCTGTCGTACACCGGGGAGCTGGTTTTT. The chain combines TRBV7-3 with TRBJ2-2, with D maybe TRBD2 (5 bases). The length of the CDR3 is 19 residues. CDR1 is SGHTA and CDR2 is FQGTGA in the germline V gene.

The V and J genes are TRBV19 and TRBJ1-2, with 10 bases that match TRBD1. The CDR3 length is 13 residues. From germline, CDR1 is LNHDA and CDR2 SQIVND (reference sequence). The junction had 4 bases not matched to a gene; V was cut back by 7 bases and J by 5 bases. The CDR3 sequence is CASKGDRGYGYTF. The CDR3 DNA follows: TGTGCCAGTAAAGGGGACAGGGGATATGGCTACACCTTC.

This clonotype was found many times. The chain joins TRBV2 to TRBJ2-7; D is tentatively TRBD1 or TRBD2 (5 bases each). V dropped 8 bases and J dropped 4 bases, with 15 bases sitting between them. In germline, CDR1 is SNHLY, CDR2 FYNNEI. This CDR3 contains 13 residues. CDR3 residues: CASRTHRGYEQYF. In DNA, the CDR3 is TGTGCCAGCCGGACACACCGAGGGTACGAGCAGTACTTC.

V and J are TRBV6-2 or TRBV6-3 and TRBJ2-7, with 10 bases lining up with TRBD2. The CDR3 is made up of 14 amino acids. V lost 7 bases, J lost 2 bases, and 5 bases stayed unmatched. CDR1 and CDR2 from the germline V gene are MNHEY and SVGEGT. Written as DNA, the CDR3 is TGTGCCAGCATCGACGGGACTAGCGCCTACGAGCAGTACTTC. This translates into CASIDGTSAYEQYF.

This clonotype came up many times. The V and J genes are TRBV13 and TRBJ2-5, with D uncertain. V was trimmed by 5 bases and J by 0 bases, leaving 10 bases between them. CDR3 length equals 14 residues. CDR1 is PRHDT, CDR2 FYEKMQ, per germline (reference sequence). The CDR3 loop is CASSNGGYQETQYF. The CDR3 DNA follows: TGTGCCAGCAGCAACGGTGGCTACCAAGAGACCCAGTACTTC.

This clonotype was recorded at least ten times. The chain has TRBV7-9 and TRBJ1-1, with TRBD1 matching 9 bases. The germline gives CDR1 SEHNR, CDR2 FQNEAQ (reference sequence). The CDR3 has 13 residues. Trimming took 4 bases from V and 11 from J; bases not matched to a gene: 8. CDR3 sequence reads: CASSSPGQGLAFF. CDR3 coding DNA: TGTGCCAGCAGCTCGCCGGGACAGGGTTTGGCTTTCTTT.

This clonotype was seen repeatedly, ten times or more. The chain recombines TRBV10-3 with TRBJ2-3; the match to TRBD2 covers 9 bases. V shed 6 bases, J shed 1 base, and the junction held 2 bases outside the gene matches. CDR1 and CDR2 from the germline V gene are ENHRY and SYGVKD. There are 14 residues in the CDR3. CDR3 residues: CAISASGGTDTQYF. The CDR3 nucleotides read TGTGCCATCAGCGCTAGCGGGGGCACAGATACGCAGTATTTT.

Comment on this clonotype: A much more abundant neighbour one base away suggests this may be a read error. This chain uses TRBV6-2 or TRBV6-3 with TRBJ2-7; 12 nucleotides agree with TRBD2. V was pared by 11 bases and J by 3 bases, with 14 bases of the junction left unmatched. This CDR3 comprises 16 residues. Germline CDR1 reads MNHEY; CDR2 reads SVGEGT. The CDR3 region has the DNA TGTGCCGGCACCGACACGACTAGCGGGGGCCGCTACGAGCAGTACTTC. It codes for CAGTDTTSGGRYEQYF.

This clonotype is termed medium-sized (0.01 to 0.1%). V gene TRBV5-1 combines with J gene TRBJ2-3; D is ambiguous. The V end was cut by 0 bases, the J end by 2 bases, with 7 bases between. The germline V gene encodes CDR1 SGHRS and CDR2 YFSETQ. The CDR3 runs 14 residues. The CDR3 region is CASSLEFPTDTQYF. CDR3 nucleotide sequence: TGCGCCAGCAGCTTGGAATTTCCCACAGATACGCAGTATTTT. Full variable domain (remainder filled in from reference TRBV5-1 and TRBJ2-3): KAGVTQTPRYLIKTRGQQVTLSCSPISGHRSVSWYQQTPGQGLQFLFEYFSETQRNKGNFPGRFSGRQFSNSRSEMNVSTLELGDSALYLCASSLEFPTDTQYFGPGTRLTVL.